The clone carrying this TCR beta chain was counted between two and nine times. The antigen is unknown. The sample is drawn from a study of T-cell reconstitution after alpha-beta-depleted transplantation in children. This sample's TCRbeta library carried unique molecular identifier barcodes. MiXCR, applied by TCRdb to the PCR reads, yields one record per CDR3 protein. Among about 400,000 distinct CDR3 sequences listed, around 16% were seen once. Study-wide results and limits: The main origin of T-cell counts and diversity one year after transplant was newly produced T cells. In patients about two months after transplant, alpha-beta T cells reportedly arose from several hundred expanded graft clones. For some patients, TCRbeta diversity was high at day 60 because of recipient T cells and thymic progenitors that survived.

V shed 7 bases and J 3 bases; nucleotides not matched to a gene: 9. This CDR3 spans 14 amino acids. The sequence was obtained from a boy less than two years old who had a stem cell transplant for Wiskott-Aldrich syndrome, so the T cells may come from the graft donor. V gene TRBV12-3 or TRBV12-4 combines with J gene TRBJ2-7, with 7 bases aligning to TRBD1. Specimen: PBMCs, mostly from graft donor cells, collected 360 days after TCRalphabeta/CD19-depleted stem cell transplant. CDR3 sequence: CASTPGQSFYEQYF. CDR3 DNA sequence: TGTGCCAGCACCCCGGGACAGAGCTTCTACGAGCAGTACTTC.